This passage covers 14 T cell receptor beta chains from one sample sequenced in a study of shared clonotypes between healthy human individuals. CD45RO-negative cells were positively selected for CCR7, leaving out terminally differentiated effector memory CD45RA+ cells. TCRdb's table, derived via immunoSEQ multiplex PCR, lists solely in-frame clones and lacks some. Here the sample spans over 750,000 clones, 96% being singletons. The specimen sequenced was naive CD8+ T cells sorted from blood. These receptor sequences come from a man aged 25 to 45 in good health.

This chain connects TRBV7-8 to TRBJ2-1; the D gene is possibly TRBD2 (6 bases). The CDR3 covers 17 residues. Between the trimmed V and J ends, which lost 1 base and 4 bases, there was a span of 17 bases. Germline loops: CDR1 SGHVS, CDR2 FQNEAQ. CDR3 nucleotide sequence: TGTGCCAGCAGCTTAGAGGACGGGAGTGTTCCATACAATGAGCAGTTCTTC. Encoded protein: CASSLEDGSVPYNEQFF.

V usage is TRBV15 and J usage is TRBJ1-4; D unresolved. Trimming left V 5 bases short and J 0 bases short, with 7 bases between. CDR3 length: 14 amino acids. The V gene's germline CDR1 is LNHNV and CDR2 YYDKDF (reference sequence). CDR3 residues: CATSFAATNEKLFF. The CDR3, as DNA: TGTGCCACCAGCTTCGCAGCAACTAATGAAAAACTGTTTTTT.

This sequence joins TRBV27 and TRBJ2-1; TRBD2 matches at 9 bases. Germline trimming cut 0 bases from V and 7 bases from J; bases unmatched to any gene: 10. The CDR3 totals 17 residues. CDR1 and CDR2 from the germline V gene are MNHEY and SMNVEV (reference sequence). The chain's CDR3 is CASSLSLAGMPGNEQFF. The DNA for the CDR3 is TGTGCCAGCAGTTTATCCCTAGCGGGAATGCCCGGAAATGAGCAGTTCTTC.

A single count supports this clone. V gene TRBV7-9 combines with J gene TRBJ2-1, with D uncertain. Trimming took 3 bases from V and 5 from J, leaving 8 bases between them. CDR3 length: 13 residues. In germline, CDR1 is SEHNR, CDR2 FQNEAQ (reference sequence). The CDR3: CASSFVIDNEQFF. The CDR3 DNA reads TGTGCCAGCAGCTTTGTGATCGACAATGAGCAGTTCTTC.

This rearrangement joins TRBV30 to TRBJ2-2; D remains ambiguous. In germline, CDR1 is GTSNPN, CDR2 SVGIG (reference sequence). V lost 0 bases and J lost 4, with 6 bases in between. The CDR3 is 13 amino acids. The CDR3 loop is CAWSVVGTGELFF. The CDR3 DNA is TGTGCCTGGAGTGTAGTTGGCACCGGGGAGCTGTTTTTT.

Only one count was recorded for this clone. The chain is built from TRBV28 and TRBJ1-5, with 9 positions matching TRBD1. The CDR3 has 19 amino acids. Looked up from germline, CDR1 is MDHEN and CDR2 is SYDVKM. V shed 7 bases, J shed 1 base, and the junction held 17 bases outside the gene matches. CDR3 in amino acids: CASTYPYRGRGESNQPQHF. Here the CDR3 DNA reads TGTGCCAGCACCTACCCATACAGGGGGCGAGGTGAGAGCAATCAGCCCCAGCATTTT.

V and J are TRBV5-1 and TRBJ2-7; tentatively, D is TRBD1 or TRBD2 (7 bases each). This CDR3 has 14 residues. Germline V gene lookup returns CDR1 SGHRS and CDR2 YFSETQ. Trimming took 6 bases from V and 2 from J, leaving 15 bases between them. The CDR3 coding sequence is TGCGCCAGCAACTGGGACAGCGGGGCCTACGAGCAGTACTTC. It encodes CASNWDSGAYEQYF.

The rearrangement uses TRBV6-1 and TRBJ2-7, with D possibly being TRBD1 (7 bases). The CDR3 is 13 residues long. Germline V gene data show CDR1 as MNHNS and CDR2 as SASEGT. V lost 8 bases and J 4 bases, leaving 15 bases between the germline ends. The CDR3: CASRPAGGYEQYF. Here the CDR3 DNA reads TGTGCCAGCCGCCCAGCAGGGGGGTACGAGCAGTACTTC.

This clone appeared a single time. The CDR3 protein is CASRGDLATRHNEKLFF. The CDR3 coding sequence is TGTGCCAGCAGGGGCGATCTAGCTACAAGGCATAATGAAAAACTGTTTTTT. This chain joins TRBV21-1 and TRBJ1-4. TRBV21-1 is designated a pseudogene. The CDR3 has 17 residues.

This clone was counted once. V is TRBV29-1 and J is TRBJ2-2; D gene uncertain. The ends were cut back, 6 bases at V and 6 bases at J, with 11 bases in the middle. CDR3 length equals 12 residues. Per the germline V gene, CDR1 is SQVTM and CDR2 is ANQGSEA. This CDR3 is CSVGKGPGELFF. CDR3 in DNA: TGCAGCGTGGGGAAAGGACCCGGGGAGCTGTTTTTT.

The rearrangement uses TRBV7-9 and TRBJ2-7, with 13 bases fitting TRBD2. V gave up 6 bases and J gave up 10 bases; unmatched junction bases: 3. CDR3 length equals 12 residues. Germline-derived CDR1 and CDR2 are SEHNR and FQNEAQ (reference sequence). The CDR3 spells CASSKGLAGQYF. CDR3 nucleotide sequence: TGTGCCAGCAGTAAGGGACTAGCGGGACAGTACTTC. Full variable domain (remainder filled in from reference TRBV7-9 and TRBJ2-7): DTGVSQNPRHKITKRGQNVTFRCDPISEHNRLYWYRQTLGQGPEFLTYFQNEAQLEKSRLLSDRFSAERPKGSFSTLEIQRTEQGDSAMYLCASSKGLAGQYFGPGTRLTVT.

In this sample, this clone turned up once. This sequence joins TRBV6-6 and TRBJ2-7; the D is unclear. This CDR3 has 13 residues. The germline V gene encodes CDR1 MNHNY and CDR2 SVGAGI (reference sequence). V lost 8 bases and J lost 0, with 11 bases in between. In DNA, the CDR3 is TGTGCCAGCGCAGACGGGTACTCCTACGAGCAGTACTTC. It codes for CASADGYSYEQYF.

The rearrangement uses TRBV5-5 and TRBJ2-7, with 7 bases fitting TRBD2. The V gene end was trimmed by 5 bases and the J gene end by 5 bases; junction bases not matched to a gene: 13. The CDR3 spans 15 residues. CDR1 and CDR2 (germline): SGHKS, YYEKEE (reference sequence). The CDR3 DNA follows: TGTGCCAGCAGAACCCGGACGGGGGGTGTCCACGAGCAGTACTTC. This sequence encodes CASRTRTGGVHEQYF.

The chain carries TRBV29-1 and TRBJ2-7; a possible D gene is TRBD1 (8 bases). With 3 bases removed from V and 2 bases from J, the gap between germline ends came to 23 bases. CDR3 length: 17 amino acids. The germline V gene has CDR1 SQVTM and CDR2 ANQGSEA. DNA of the CDR3: TGCAGCGTTGAGGTGGACAGGGAGGGGGTTAAAACCTACGAGCAGTACTTC. Its translation is CSVEVDREGVKTYEQYF.